This record covers a single TCR beta chain. Its antigen is currently unknown. The V and J ends lost 3 bases and 8 bases respectively, with 10 bases between them. Germline-derived CDR1 and CDR2 are LGHNA and YNFKEQ. CDR3 size: 12 residues. This sample stems from a study of post-analysis software for immune sequencing data. Prepared TCR beta cDNA libraries contained unique molecular identifiers. A single record per CDR3 protein comes from TCRdb applying MiXCR to the PCR reads. Of about 540,000 distinct CDR3 sequences detected, under 40% appear once; the ten largest clones hold 4.5% to 7.5%. Study observations and caveats: Controls showed lower frequencies than patients for roughly 5 TRBV segments, and TRBV5-6, TRBV5-1 and TRBV20-1 were among these.

The sequence came from a girl aged 2-17 years with multiple sclerosis. Sequenced material: blood. The chain couples TRBV4-2 to TRBJ1-2; D is unclear. CDR3 residues: CASSQRDRGYTF. CDR3 DNA: TGTGCCAGCAGCCAGAGGGATCGCGGCTACACCTTC.